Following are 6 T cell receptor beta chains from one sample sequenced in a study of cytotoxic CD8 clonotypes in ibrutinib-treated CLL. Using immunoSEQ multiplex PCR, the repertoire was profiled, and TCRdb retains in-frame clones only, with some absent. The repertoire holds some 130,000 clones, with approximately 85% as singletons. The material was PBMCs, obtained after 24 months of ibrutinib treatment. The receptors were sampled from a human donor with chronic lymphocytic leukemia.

CDR3 DNA: TGTGCCAGCAGTTTCGGGGGTATTATTCTCCACGAGCAGTACTTC. It yields the protein CASSFGGIILHEQYF. The V gene is TRBV28, the J gene TRBJ2-7, with D possibly being TRBD2 (6 bases). The germline V gene has CDR1 MDHEN and CDR2 SYDVKM. CDR3 size: 15 residues. Trimming stripped 3 bases from V and 5 bases from J, with 17 bases between.

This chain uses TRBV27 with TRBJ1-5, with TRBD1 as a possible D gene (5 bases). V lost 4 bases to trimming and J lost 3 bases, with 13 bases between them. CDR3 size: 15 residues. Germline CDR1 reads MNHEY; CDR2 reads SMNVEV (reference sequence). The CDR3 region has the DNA TGTGCCAGCAGTTCCCGCCCGGGACCCAATCAGCCCCAGCATTTT. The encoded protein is CASSSRPGPNQPQHF.

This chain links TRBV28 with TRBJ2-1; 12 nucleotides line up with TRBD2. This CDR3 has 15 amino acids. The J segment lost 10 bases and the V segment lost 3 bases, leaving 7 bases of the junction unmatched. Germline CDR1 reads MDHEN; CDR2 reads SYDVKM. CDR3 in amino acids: CASSFSTSGRQEQFF. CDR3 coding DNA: TGTGCCAGCAGTTTCTCGACTAGCGGGAGACAAGAGCAGTTCTTC.

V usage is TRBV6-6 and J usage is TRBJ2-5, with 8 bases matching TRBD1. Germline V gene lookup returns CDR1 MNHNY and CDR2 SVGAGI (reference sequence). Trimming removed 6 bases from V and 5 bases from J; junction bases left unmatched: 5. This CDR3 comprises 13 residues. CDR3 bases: TGTGCCAGCAGCCCGGGACAGGAGGAGACCCAGTACTTC. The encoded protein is CASSPGQEETQYF.

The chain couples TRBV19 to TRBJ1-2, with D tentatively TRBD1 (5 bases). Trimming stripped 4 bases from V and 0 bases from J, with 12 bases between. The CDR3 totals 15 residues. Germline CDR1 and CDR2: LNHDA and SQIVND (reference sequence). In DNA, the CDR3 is TGTGCCAGTAGTAATTACGACAGAACTAACTATGGCTACACCTTC. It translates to CASSNYDRTNYGYTF.

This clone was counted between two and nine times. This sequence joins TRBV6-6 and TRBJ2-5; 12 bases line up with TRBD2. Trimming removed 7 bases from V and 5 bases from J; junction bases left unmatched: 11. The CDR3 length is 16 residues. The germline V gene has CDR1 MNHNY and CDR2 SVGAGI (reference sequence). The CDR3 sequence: CASNPSGLAGRETQYF. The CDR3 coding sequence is TGTGCCAGCAACCCAAGCGGACTAGCGGGGCGGGAGACCCAGTACTTC.